These 15 T cell receptor beta chains share one sample of origin, sequenced in a study of blood T cell repertoires in COVID-19. Profiled with immunoSEQ multiplex PCR; TCRdb holds only in-frame clones, not every one. The data show approximately 200,000 clones, about nine tenths seen once. The sample comprised PBMCs or T cells enriched from blood (not recorded which). The source of these receptors is a man aged 25 to 40 in a cohort exposed to, infected with or recovered from COVID-19 (not recorded which).

The chain combines TRBV7-9 with TRBJ1-5; 7 bases align to TRBD1. Losses at the gene ends were 3 bases for V and 2 bases for J; bases not matched to a gene: 1. The CDR3 runs to 14 residues. Germline V gene data show CDR1 as SEHNR and CDR2 as FQNEAQ (reference sequence). The CDR3 region has the DNA TGTGCCAGCAGCTTTGGACAGGGCAATCAGCCCCAGCATTTT. It yields the protein CASSFGQGNQPQHF.

In its sample, this clone was seen a few times. This rearrangement joins TRBV27 to TRBJ1-3; 10 positions match TRBD1. CDR1 MNHEY and CDR2 SMNVEV come from the germline V gene (reference sequence). Unmatched junction bases numbered 19, after V lost 10 bases and J lost 4 bases. The CDR3 totals 18 residues. The DNA for the CDR3 is TGTGCCAATACCCTGAGGATTGGACAGGGGGTCTGGGGAAACACCATATATTTT. Translated: CANTLRIGQGVWGNTIYF.

The gene calls are TRBV7-8 and TRBJ1-3; no firm D call. The CDR3 runs 13 residues. V lost 5 bases, J lost 3 bases, and 8 bases lay in between. The germline gives CDR1 SGHVS, CDR2 FQNEAQ. For the CDR3, the DNA is TGTGCCAGCAGCCCGACTGGTGGAAACACCATATATTTT. Protein: CASSPTGGNTIYF.

V and J are TRBV25-1 and TRBJ2-1, with TRBD2 matching over 11 bases. The trim removed 1 base at V and 8 bases at J, leaving 7 bases unmatched. Germline values: CDR1 MGHDK, CDR2 SYGVNS. The CDR3 consists of 16 residues. CDR3 in amino acids: CASSEWLASGRYEQFF. Written as DNA, the CDR3 is TGTGCCAGCAGTGAATGGTTGGCTAGCGGGAGGTATGAGCAGTTCTTC.

This clone has a single count. The chain couples TRBV6-5 to TRBJ1-2; D is ambiguous. Trimming stripped 5 bases from V and 5 bases from J, with 9 bases between. Germline CDR1 reads MNHEY; CDR2 reads SVGAGI. This CDR3 has 12 residues. DNA for the CDR3: TGTGCCAGCAGTCCCGGGTTTTATGGCTACACCTTC. As protein: CASSPGFYGYTF.

This rearrangement joins TRBV3-1 (or the pseudogene TRBV3-2) to TRBJ2-5; 7 nucleotides align to TRBD1. CDR1 LGHDT and CDR2 YNNKEL come from the germline V gene (reference sequence). This CDR3 region has 14 residues. V lost 1 base to trimming and J lost 4 bases; unmatched junction nucleotides: 3. CDR3 protein: CASSQVDRAETQYF. The DNA for the CDR3 is TGTGCCAGCAGCCAAGTTGACAGGGCAGAGACCCAGTACTTC.

J is TRBJ2-1 and V is TRBV6-1, with D possibly TRBD2 on 6 matching bases. From germline, CDR1 is MNHNS and CDR2 SASEGT. The CDR3 contains 15 residues. Trimming shortened V by 3 bases and J by 7 bases, and 16 bases separated the two germline ends. The CDR3 region has the DNA TGTGCCAGCAGTGATCCGGGACTTTGGCTTAATGAGCAGTTCTTC. Translation: CASSDPGLWLNEQFF.

The V call is TRBV11-2, the J call TRBJ2-1, with TRBD1 matching over 10 bases. The junction had 10 bases not matched to a gene; V was cut back by 5 bases and J by 6 bases. Germline assignment: CDR1 SGHAT and CDR2 FQNNGV. CDR3 length: 16 amino acids. The DNA of the CDR3 is TGTGCCAGCAGCCCCGGATGGAGGACAGGGGGCAATGAGCAGTTCTTC. This translates into CASSPGWRTGGNEQFF.

The V gene is TRBV5-4, the J gene TRBJ2-1; 9 bases are shared with TRBD2. This CDR3 comprises 17 residues. Germline lookup yields CDR1 SGHNT and CDR2 YYREEE (reference sequence). With V trimmed by 0 bases and J by 6 bases, 10 bases remained unmatched. Here the CDR3 reads CASSLEWRLAEVNEQFF. Here the CDR3 DNA reads TGTGCCAGCAGCTTGGAATGGCGACTAGCGGAGGTCAATGAGCAGTTCTTC. The full variable domain, its missing parts supplied by reference TRBV5-4 and TRBJ2-1, is ETGVTQSPTHLIKTRGQQVTLRCSSQSGHNTVSWYQQALGQGPQFIFQYYREEENGRGNFPPRFSGLQFPNYSSELNVNALELDDSALYLCASSLEWRLAEVNEQFFGPGTRLTVL.

The chain has TRBV24-1 and TRBJ2-2; TRBD2 matches 8 bases. The CDR3 loop spans 14 amino acids. Germline V gene data show CDR1 as KGHDR and CDR2 as SFDVKD. V was pared by 9 bases and J by 6 bases, with 8 bases of the junction left unmatched. The CDR3 sequence: CATEGLAWPGELFF. The CDR3 nucleotides read TGTGCCACCGAAGGACTAGCTTGGCCCGGGGAGCTGTTTTTT.

V usage is TRBV28 and J usage is TRBJ2-7, with unresolved D. The V end lost 4 bases, the J end lost 4 bases, and 5 bases lay between the germline ends. Germline V gives CDR1 MDHEN, CDR2 SYDVKM. The CDR3 has 11 amino acids. The CDR3 nucleotides are TGTGCCAGCAGTTCCCCTTACGAGCAGTACTTC. This encodes CASSSPYEQYF.

V usage is TRBV27 and J usage is TRBJ2-1, with D perhaps TRBD2 (6 bases). CDR1 is MNHEY, CDR2 SMNVEV, per germline (reference sequence). V shed 0 bases and J shed 4 bases, with 7 bases lying between them. This CDR3 contains 14 residues. The CDR3 region is CASSLSEGYNEQFF. CDR3 nucleotide sequence: TGTGCCAGCAGTTTATCGGAGGGATACAATGAGCAGTTCTTC.

The chain uses TRBV2 and TRBJ2-7, with a weak D call TRBD2 (7 bases). Germline V gives CDR1 SNHLY, CDR2 FYNNEI. Trimming took off 6 bases at V and 4 bases at J, with 16 bases between the two ends. The CDR3 loop spans 14 amino acids. CDR3 loop: CASSEYGGQYEQYF. As DNA, the CDR3 is TGTGCCAGCAGCGAATACGGGGGGCAATACGAGCAGTACTTC.

V usage is TRBV6-5 and J usage is TRBJ1-2; weak D call: TRBD1 (5 bases). The CDR3 runs 15 residues. Looked up from germline, CDR1 is MNHEY and CDR2 is SVGAGI. Trimming took off 5 bases at V and 5 bases at J, with 18 bases between the two ends. CDR3 bases: TGTGCCAGCAGTACCGACGGACAAGGGGTTTATGGCTACACCTTC. Its translation: CASSTDGQGVYGYTF.

The genes are TRBV19 and TRBJ1-1, with TRBD1 identical over 12 bases. The CDR3 length is 15 residues. Looked up from germline, CDR1 is LNHDA and CDR2 is SQIVND (reference sequence). V lost 4 bases, J lost 4 bases, and 4 bases stayed unmatched. The CDR3 sequence is CASSTGTGGPTEAFF. The CDR3 bases are TGTGCCAGTAGTACCGGGACAGGGGGCCCCACTGAAGCTTTCTTT.